The sequence of this T cell receptor (beta chain) was determined in a study of T cells after somatic rescue of genetic block. This CDR3 region has 13 residues. Germline loops: CDR1 SGHTA, CDR2 FQGNSA. Between the trimmed V and J ends, which lost 5 bases and 7 bases, there was a span of 11 bases. TCRdb keeps only in-frame clones here, not all; method: immunoSEQ multiplex PCR. The sample has 100,000 to 120,000 clones, around nine tenths seen once. Sequenced: peripheral blood mononuclear cells (PBMCs). This receptor was obtained from a woman aged 18-29 years. The rearrangement links TRBV7-2 to TRBJ2-2; D is undetermined. This CDR3 reads CASSPPRFGELFF. For the CDR3, the DNA is TGTGCCAGCAGCCCCCCTAGGTTCGGGGAGCTGTTTTTT. The whole variable domain, filled in from reference TRBV7-2 and TRBJ2-2, reads GAGVSQSPSNKVTEKGKDVELRCDPISGHTALYWYRQSLGQGLEFLIYFQGNSAPDKSGLPSDRFSAERTGGSVSTLTIQRTQQEDSAVYLCASSPPRFGELFFGEGSRLTVL.